This T cell receptor beta chain was sequenced in a study of OX40 agonist ivuxolimab in advanced cancers. Sequencing used immunoSEQ multiplex PCR; TCRdb keeps in-frame clones, though not all of them. This table holds 48,000 or so clones, 94% found once. Trimming shortened V by 6 bases and J by 5 bases, and 16 bases separated the two germline ends. The CDR3 consists of 14 residues. The germline V gene encodes CDR1 WNHNN and CDR2 SYGVQD (reference sequence). The sequencing here drew on CD4+ or CD8+ T cells sorted from blood, taken in a trial of the OX40 agonist ivuxolimab. The chain has TRBV10-1 and TRBJ2-5, with D perhaps assigned TRBD1 or TRBD2 (5 bases each). This sequence was found in an adult with an advanced solid tumor such as melanoma, head and neck, liver or kidney cancer. CDR3 loop: CASSRDGSRETQYF. The CDR3 DNA sequence: TGCGCCAGCAGCCGGGACGGATCTCGGGAGACCCAGTACTTC.